These T cell receptor beta chains were read from a single sample in a study of regulatory T cells in long-lasting Graves disease. TCRdb reprocessed the multiplex PCR reads with MiXCR, giving one entry per CDR3 protein. The sample includes 360,000 or so distinct CDR3 sequences, about 12% of them seen just once. This same sample was also part of a study on T cells in Graves' hyperthyroidism and ophthalmopathy.

The sample here was peripheral blood mononuclear cells (PBMCs), taken at new diagnosis, from a patient treated with antithyroid drugs. These receptors were taken from a woman between 18 and 29 years old with Graves disease. Each CDR3 is given with its conserved first and last residue. The D gene is left open where the match is weak. The size field is filled for only some rows; it gives once, few, many or a size class.

CDR3 DNA: TGTGCCAGCAGTTACGGGCCCGGGGAGCTGTTTTTT
CDR3 protein: CASSYGPGELFF
J gene: TRBJ2-2
clone size: many
V gene: TRBV12-3/TRBV12-4
D gene: NA

CDR3 DNA: TGCAGTGCTAGTCCAGCGCCATTTAATTCACCCCTCCACTTT
CDR3 protein: CSASPAPFNSPLHF
J gene: TRBJ1-6
clone size: many
V gene: TRBV20-1
D gene: NA

CDR3 DNA: TGTGCCAGCAGTAGGACTTTCACGCAGTATTTT
CDR3 protein: CASSRTFTQYF
J gene: TRBJ2-3
clone size: many
V gene: TRBV2
D gene: NA

CDR3 DNA: TGTGCCAGCAGCTTACAGTTAACGGGACCGTATGGCTACACCTTC
CDR3 protein: CASSLQLTGPYGYTF
J gene: TRBJ1-2
clone size: many
V gene: TRBV7-2
D gene: NA

CDR3 DNA: TGCGCCAGCAGTTCCACTACTCACGAGACCCAGTACTTC
CDR3 protein: CASSSTTHETQYF
J gene: TRBJ2-5
clone size: few
V gene: TRBV5-1
D gene: NA

CDR3 DNA: TGTGCCAGCAGCCAAGATGGATTCGAGGACGGAAGCTCCTACGAGCAGTACTTC
CDR3 protein: CASSQDGFEDGSSYEQYF
J gene: TRBJ2-7
clone size: many
V gene: TRBV3-1
D gene: NA

CDR3 DNA: TGTGCCAGCAGTTTAGTGGGGGTGAATCAGCCCCAGCATTTT
CDR3 protein: CASSLVGVNQPQHF
J gene: TRBJ1-5
clone size: many
V gene: TRBV27
D gene: NA

CDR3 DNA: TGTGCCAGCACCCAGGGGGCAGATCTTGAAAAACTGTTTTTT
CDR3 protein: CASTQGADLEKLFF
J gene: TRBJ1-4
clone size: many
V gene: TRBV6-1
D gene: TRBD1

CDR3 DNA: TGCGCCAGCAAAGACAGGGGGCGAACCGGGGAGCTGTTTTTT
CDR3 protein: CASKDRGRTGELFF
J gene: TRBJ2-2
clone size: NA
V gene: TRBV10-2
D gene: TRBD1

CDR3 DNA: TGTGCCAGCAGCCTTTGGGAAGAGACCCAGTACTTC
CDR3 protein: CASSLWEETQYF
J gene: TRBJ2-5
clone size: many
V gene: TRBV7-8
D gene: NA

CDR3 DNA: TGTGCTAGTGGTTTCGGCCTCGGGGGGACCCAGTACTTC
CDR3 protein: CASGFGLGGTQYF
J gene: TRBJ2-5
clone size: NA
V gene: TRBV12-5
D gene: NA

CDR3 DNA: TGTGCCACCTCCCTCCCGGGCAGGGCTGATGGCGAGCAGTACTTC
CDR3 protein: CATSLPGRADGEQYF
J gene: TRBJ2-7
clone size: many
V gene: TRBV28
D gene: NA

CDR3 DNA: TGTGCCACCAGTTTCCCCATAGCGGGAGGGCCAGTCAATGAGCAGTTCTTC
CDR3 protein: CATSFPIAGGPVNEQFF
J gene: TRBJ2-1
clone size: many
V gene: TRBV24-1
D gene: TRBD2

CDR3 DNA: TGTGCCAGCAATGGGCGGATGGGCACTGAAGCTTTCTTT
CDR3 protein: CASNGRMGTEAFF
J gene: TRBJ1-1
clone size: NA
V gene: TRBV6-1
D gene: NA

CDR3 DNA: TGCGCCAGCAGCCAAGACCCAGCGGGCCGGGGAGAGACCCAGTACTTC
CDR3 protein: CASSQDPAGRGETQYF
J gene: TRBJ2-5
clone size: few
V gene: TRBV4-1
D gene: NA

CDR3 DNA: TGTGCCAGCAGTTACTCCTGGCAGGGGGGGACAGATGAGCAGTTCTTC
CDR3 protein: CASSYSWQGGTDEQFF
J gene: TRBJ2-1
clone size: NA
V gene: TRBV6-5
D gene: NA

CDR3 DNA: TGCAGTGCTAGTGGTGGACGCGAGTACTTC
CDR3 protein: CSASGGREYF
J gene: TRBJ2-7
clone size: NA
V gene: TRBV20-1
D gene: NA

CDR3 DNA: TGTGCCAGCTGCACAGGGGAGGAGGAAAAACTGTTTTTT
CDR3 protein: CASCTGEEEKLFF
J gene: TRBJ1-4
clone size: NA
V gene: TRBV6-1
D gene: TRBD1

CDR3 DNA: TGCAGCGTTGAAGGGGGGACAACTGGAAACACCATATATTTT
CDR3 protein: CSVEGGTTGNTIYF
J gene: TRBJ1-3
clone size: many
V gene: TRBV29-1
D gene: NA

CDR3 DNA: TGTGCCGGTGGGGGTCACGAGCAGTACTTC
CDR3 protein: CAGGGHEQYF
J gene: TRBJ2-7
clone size: NA
V gene: TRBV2
D gene: NA

CDR3 DNA: TGTGCCAGCAGCCCTAGTTCCCTTATTGTAACTGAAGCTTTCTTT
CDR3 protein: CASSPSSLIVTEAFF
J gene: TRBJ1-1
clone size: many
V gene: TRBV13
D gene: NA

CDR3 DNA: TGCAGCGTTGCTCGGTCAGATACGCAGTATTTT
CDR3 protein: CSVARSDTQYF
J gene: TRBJ2-3
clone size: few
V gene: TRBV29-1
D gene: NA

CDR3 DNA: TGTGCCACCCTCACAGGACTACCGAACACCGGGGAGCTGTTTTTT
CDR3 protein: CATLTGLPNTGELFF
J gene: TRBJ2-2
clone size: few
V gene: TRBV5-6
D gene: NA

CDR3 DNA: TGTGCCAGCAGTCGGGACAGGTATAGCAATCAGCCCCAGCATTTT
CDR3 protein: CASSRDRYSNQPQHF
J gene: TRBJ1-5
clone size: many
V gene: TRBV12-3/TRBV12-4
D gene: TRBD1

CDR3 DNA: TGCGCCAGCAGCCAAGAGTCGGGAAGCACCGGGGAGCTGTTTTTT
CDR3 protein: CASSQESGSTGELFF
J gene: TRBJ2-2
clone size: NA
V gene: TRBV4-3
D gene: NA

CDR3 DNA: TGTGCCACCAGCAGAGCAGGGGTTCACAATGAGCAGTTCTTC
CDR3 protein: CATSRAGVHNEQFF
J gene: TRBJ2-1
clone size: NA
V gene: TRBV15
D gene: NA

CDR3 DNA: TGTGCCAGCAGCCTAAACGGACTAGCGGGAAGGAACACCGGGGAGCTGTTTTTT
CDR3 protein: CASSLNGLAGRNTGELFF
J gene: TRBJ2-2
clone size: many
V gene: TRBV12-3/TRBV12-4
D gene: TRBD2

CDR3 DNA: TGCGCCAGCAGCCAAAGTTGGAGTCACCGTACTAACTATGGCTACACCTTC
CDR3 protein: CASSQSWSHRTNYGYTF
J gene: TRBJ1-2
clone size: few
V gene: TRBV4-3
D gene: NA

CDR3 DNA: TGTGCCACCAGCAGAGGTCTGACTACAGGTAACACTGAAGCTTTCTTT
CDR3 protein: CATSRGLTTGNTEAFF
J gene: TRBJ1-1
clone size: few
V gene: TRBV15
D gene: NA

CDR3 DNA: TGCAGTGCTAGAGAACTGGGGTTGGGGGCCCGGGGGGGCTACACCTTC
CDR3 protein: CSARELGLGARGGYTF
J gene: TRBJ1-2
clone size: few
V gene: TRBV20-1
D gene: NA

CDR3 DNA: TGTGCCAGCATGCCCCACGACAGGGTGTGGGAGACCCAGTACTTC
CDR3 protein: CASMPHDRVWETQYF
J gene: TRBJ2-5
clone size: NA
V gene: TRBV27
D gene: TRBD1

CDR3 DNA: TGTGCCAGCTGGGACAGGCTCACCGGGGAGCTGTTTTTT
CDR3 protein: CASWDRLTGELFF
J gene: TRBJ2-2
clone size: many
V gene: TRBV28
D gene: TRBD1

CDR3 DNA: TGTGCCAGCAGTTCGCAACCGGAGGGGTATGAGCAGTTCTTC
CDR3 protein: CASSSQPEGYEQFF
J gene: TRBJ2-1
clone size: NA
V gene: TRBV6-2/TRBV6-3
D gene: NA

CDR3 DNA: TGTGCCAGTAGTATCCCCGGGACTAATAACAATGAGCAGTTCTTC
CDR3 protein: CASSIPGTNNNEQFF
J gene: TRBJ2-1
clone size: few
V gene: TRBV19
D gene: TRBD2

CDR3 DNA: TGTGCCAGCAGCCCTGGACTAGCGGGAGGGCTACGGGATACGCAGTATTTT
CDR3 protein: CASSPGLAGGLRDTQYF
J gene: TRBJ2-3
clone size: many
V gene: TRBV9
D gene: TRBD2

CDR3 DNA: TGCGCCAGCAGCCGCCTCGGGGGACTAGTTACACTAGGAGAGACCCAGTACTTC
CDR3 protein: CASSRLGGLVTLGETQYF
J gene: TRBJ2-5
clone size: few
V gene: TRBV4-1
D gene: TRBD2

CDR3 DNA: TGCAGTGCTAGAGGGGGATTACAGGGGGCTGGGAATCAGCCCCAGCATTTT
CDR3 protein: CSARGGLQGAGNQPQHF
J gene: TRBJ1-5
clone size: many
V gene: TRBV20-1
D gene: TRBD1